Listed here are 14 T cell receptor beta chains from one sample, sequenced in a study of ipilimumab plus nivolumab after autologous stem cell transplantation (TCRdb year 2021). Libraries came from the immunoSEQ multiplex PCR assay. Sourced from immuneACCESS, this table was stored by TCRdb with only in-frame sequences that have V and J called. A share of the clones is absent; for the studies checked, an unresolved V gene accounts for under half, and the remainder has no known explanation. This sample holds about 9,500 clones; around two thirds were observed only once. Together, the top ten hold around a sixth of the sample. Sequences were derived from PBMCs, sampled in a trial of ipilimumab plus nivolumab as post-transplant consolidation. These receptors were collected from a female donor with multiple myeloma.

This chain connects TRBV5-6 to TRBJ2-1; 11 bases match TRBD2. V shed 5 bases and J 9 bases; nucleotides not matched to a gene: 10. The germline gives CDR1 SGHDT, CDR2 YYEEEE. The CDR3 is 15 residues long. The CDR3: CASSSLAGGPGEQFF. DNA for the CDR3: TGTGCCAGCAGTTCATTAGCGGGAGGGCCGGGTGAGCAGTTCTTC. The complete variable domain, with remaining parts taken from reference TRBV5-6 and TRBJ2-1, reads DAGVTQSPTHLIKTRGQQVTLRCSPKSGHDTVSWYQQALGQGPQFIFQYYEEEERQRGNFPDRFSGHQFPNYSSELNVNALLLGDSALYLCASSSLAGGPGEQFFGPGTRLTVL.

This chain joins TRBV11-1 and TRBJ2-7; no firm D call. Trimming pared 3 bases from V and 5 bases from J, leaving 11 bases between. This CDR3 spans 13 amino acids. Germline V gene data show CDR1 as SGHAT and CDR2 as FQDESV (reference sequence). The DNA of the CDR3 is TGTGCCAGCAGCTTGGCCTCGGAAAACGAGCAGTACTTC. This encodes CASSLASENEQYF.

V usage is TRBV28 and J usage is TRBJ2-3; the match to TRBD2 covers 13 bases. Trimming cost V 8 bases and J 0 bases; bases outside gene matches: 2. Germline lookup yields CDR1 MDHEN and CDR2 SYDVKM. The CDR3 has 15 amino acids. CDR3 sequence: CASGTSGVSTDTQYF. The CDR3 region has the DNA TGTGCCAGCGGGACTAGCGGGGTCAGCACAGATACGCAGTATTTT. Full variable domain (remainder filled in from reference TRBV28 and TRBJ2-3): DVKVTQSSRYLVKRTGEKVFLECVQDMDHENMFWYRQDPGLGLRLIYFSYDVKMKEKGDIPEGYSVSREKKERFSLILESASTNQTSMYLCASGTSGVSTDTQYFGPGTRLTVL.

This clone was observed once. The rearrangement uses TRBV6-6 and TRBJ2-2, with D maybe TRBD1 (6 bases). Trimming pared 6 bases from V and 1 base from J, leaving 12 bases between. CDR3 size: 15 residues. Germline lookup yields CDR1 MNHNY and CDR2 SVGAGI (reference sequence). The chain's CDR3 is CASRSRDMNTGELFF. CDR3 bases: TGTGCCAGCAGATCCCGGGACATGAACACCGGGGAGCTGTTTTTT.

CDR3 sequence reads: CAGGLAGAHEQFF. For the CDR3, the DNA is TGTGCCGGGGGCCTAGCGGGAGCTCATGAGCAGTTCTTC. V gene TRBV28 combines with J gene TRBJ2-1; 10 bases match TRBD2. The CDR3 length is 13 residues. CDR1 and CDR2 (germline): MDHEN, SYDVKM. J gave up 8 bases and V 11 bases, and 9 bases lay outside the gene matches.

The chain joins TRBV27 to TRBJ1-5; tentative D call: TRBD1 (6 bases). Per the germline V gene, CDR1 is MNHEY and CDR2 is SMNVEV (reference sequence). There are 15 residues in the CDR3. V gave up 6 bases and J gave up 4 bases, with 16 bases separating them. CDR3 protein: CASRITGMGNQPQHF. The CDR3 DNA reads TGTGCCAGCAGGATAACAGGGATGGGGAATCAGCCCCAGCATTTT.

The rearrangement joins TRBV11-3 to TRBJ2-7, with D unclear. The germline gives CDR1 SGHNT, CDR2 YENEEA. This CDR3 is 14 amino acids long. V lost 1 base and J lost 7, with 14 bases in between. The CDR3 coding sequence is TGTGCCAGCAGCTTAGGGCTTACGACTCCAGAGCAGTACTTC. Encoded protein: CASSLGLTTPEQYF.

The V gene is TRBV27, the J gene TRBJ1-2, with D possibly matching TRBD1 (5 bases). The V end lost 2 bases, the J end lost 5 bases, and 12 bases lay between the germline ends. The CDR3 is 14 residues long. CDR1 and CDR2 (germline): MNHEY, SMNVEV (reference sequence). CDR3 bases: TGTGCCAGCAGTTTAAAAGGTTCAGGGTATGGCTACACCTTC. The encoded protein is CASSLKGSGYGYTF.

The chain combines TRBV7-9 with TRBJ1-5; D is undetermined. Germline V gene lookup returns CDR1 SEHNR and CDR2 FQNEAQ (reference sequence). V was pared by 3 bases and J by 1 base, with 22 bases between. The CDR3 has 19 amino acids. CDR3 nucleotide sequence: TGTGCCAGCAGCTTCTCTCGTTCGGGGTTTATGGACAGCAATCAGCCCCAGCATTTT. Protein: CASSFSRSGFMDSNQPQHF.

The chain recombines TRBV28 with TRBJ2-4, with 7 bases fitting TRBD1. This CDR3 contains 14 residues. V was clipped by 6 bases and J by 11 bases; unmatched bases: 13. Germline CDR1 and CDR2: MDHEN and SYDVKM. The chain's CDR3 is CASRVGAGGQVQYF. In DNA, the CDR3 is TGTGCCAGCAGGGTGGGGGCAGGGGGACAAGTTCAGTACTTC.

V and J are TRBV7-7 and TRBJ2-5; 8 bases map to TRBD2. This CDR3 region has 14 residues. Losses at the gene ends were 5 bases for V and 5 bases for J; bases not matched to a gene: 7. Per the germline V gene, CDR1 is SSHAT and CDR2 is FNYEAQ (reference sequence). CDR3 residues: CASSPTSVRETQYF. The CDR3 nucleotides are TGTGCCAGCAGCCCGACTAGCGTTCGGGAGACCCAGTACTTC.

This chain connects TRBV27 to TRBJ1-2; D gene unclear. Trimming removed 3 bases from V and 2 bases from J, with 7 bases in between. This CDR3 contains 13 residues. Germline V CDR1 and CDR2: MNHEY, SMNVEV (reference sequence). CDR3: CASSFGVNYGYTF. The CDR3 DNA sequence: TGTGCCAGCAGTTTCGGGGTGAACTATGGCTACACCTTC.

This clone showed up just a few times. DNA of the CDR3: TGTGCCAGCAGCTCCCGGGACTCCTACGAGCAGTACTTC. Its protein product is CASSSRDSYEQYF. This sequence joins TRBV7-9 and TRBJ2-7; D perhaps matches TRBD2 (5 bases). The germline V and J ends were trimmed by 4 bases and 0 bases, with 7 bases remaining between them. The CDR3 sequence is 13 residues long. The germline V gene has CDR1 SEHNR and CDR2 FQNEAQ (reference sequence).

The rearrangement uses TRBV21-1 and TRBJ2-5. TRBV21-1 corresponds to a pseudogene. CDR3 length equals 13 residues. The CDR3 sequence: CASSEGGRETQYF. In nucleotides, the CDR3 is TGTGCCAGCAGCGAGGGGGGCCGGGAGACCCAGTACTTC.